These T cell receptor beta chains were read from a single sample in a study of shared clonotypes between healthy human individuals. The table came from immunoSEQ multiplex PCR; TCRdb's copy has only in-frame clones and leaves some out. The table lists more than 400,000 clones, approximately 81% of them singletons, with more than 9.5% in the top ten. Sequencing used PBMCs. These TCRs come from a middle-aged woman in good health. Some clones in this sample may be carry-over from other donors' samples. The CDR3 runs from the conserved cysteine through the conserved F or W. The D gene is left open where the match is weak. Clone size appears in some rows only: once, few, many, or a class for an expanded clone.

len: 16
j_gene: TRBJ2-5
d_gene: -
abundance: -
v_gene: TRBV21-1
CDR3aa: CASSGSIFIYQETQYF
CDR3nt: TGTGCCAGCAGTGGGTCGATTTTCATATACCAAGAGACCCAGTACTTC

len: 15
j_gene: TRBJ2-7
d_gene: -
abundance: -
v_gene: TRBV25-1
CDR3aa: CASSEGVSGINEQYF
CDR3nt: TGTGCCAGCAGCGAAGGGGTTTCAGGGATCAACGAGCAGTACTTC

len: 13
j_gene: TRBJ2-2
d_gene: -
abundance: -
v_gene: TRBV19
CDR3aa: CAARDLSTGELFF
CDR3nt: TGTGCCGCCCGGGACTTAAGCACCGGGGAGCTGTTTTTT

len: 16
j_gene: TRBJ2-1
d_gene: -
abundance: once
v_gene: TRBV9
CDR3aa: CASSVYAGGVDNEQFF
CDR3nt: TGTGCCAGCAGCGTTTATGCGGGTGGTGTGGACAATGAGCAGTTCTTC

len: 18
j_gene: TRBJ2-6
d_gene: -
abundance: -
v_gene: TRBV4-2
CDR3aa: CASSQGGFSHSGANVLTF
CDR3nt: TGTGCCAGCAGCCAAGGAGGGTTCTCTCACTCTGGGGCCAACGTCCTGACTTTC

len: 18
j_gene: TRBJ2-3
d_gene: TRBD2
abundance: -
v_gene: TRBV7-2
CDR3aa: CASSLALAGGGASDTQYF
CDR3nt: TGTGCCAGCAGCTTAGCGCTAGCGGGAGGGGGTGCATCGGATACGCAGTATTTT

len: 14
j_gene: TRBJ2-1
d_gene: -
abundance: -
v_gene: TRBV5-1
CDR3aa: CASSLASVYNEQFF
CDR3nt: TGCGCCAGCAGCTTGGCTAGCGTATACAATGAGCAGTTCTTC

len: 16
j_gene: TRBJ1-4
d_gene: -
abundance: -
v_gene: TRBV6-1
CDR3aa: CASSGQLSSTNEKLFF
CDR3nt: TGTGCCAGCAGTGGACAGCTTTCGTCCACTAATGAAAAACTGTTTTTT

len: 17
j_gene: TRBJ2-7
d_gene: -
abundance: -
v_gene: TRBV18
CDR3aa: CASSPGYGQDRTYEQYF
CDR3nt: TGTGCCAGCTCACCGGGGTATGGTCAGGACCGAACCTACGAGCAGTACTTC

len: 14
j_gene: TRBJ2-7
d_gene: -
abundance: -
v_gene: TRBV6-4
CDR3aa: CASTLLGRAKEQYF
CDR3nt: TGTGCCAGCACCTTGCTGGGCAGGGCTAAAGAGCAGTACTTC

len: 15
j_gene: TRBJ2-3
d_gene: -
abundance: -
v_gene: TRBV5-5
CDR3aa: CASSLQGSRTDTQYF
CDR3nt: TGTGCCAGCAGCTTGCAGGGCTCCCGCACAGATACGCAGTATTTT

len: 15
j_gene: TRBJ2-5
d_gene: -
abundance: -
v_gene: TRBV15
CDR3aa: CATSRDRLAEGAQYF
CDR3nt: TGTGCCACCAGCAGAGATCGGCTAGCGGAGGGGGCCCAGTACTTC

len: 15
j_gene: TRBJ2-7
d_gene: -
abundance: few
v_gene: TRBV18
CDR3aa: CASLEGGGATYEQYF
CDR3nt: TGTGCCAGCTTAGAAGGGGGCGGGGCCACCTACGAGCAGTACTTC

len: 9
j_gene: TRBJ2-5
d_gene: -
abundance: -
v_gene: TRBV7-8
CDR3aa: CASGETQYF
CDR3nt: TGTGCCTCCGGAGAGACCCAGTACTTC

len: 15
j_gene: TRBJ1-2
d_gene: TRBD1
abundance: -
v_gene: TRBV19
CDR3aa: CASNDRTGGNYGYTF
CDR3nt: TGTGCCAGTAACGATCGGACAGGGGGTAACTATGGCTACACCTTC

len: 15
j_gene: TRBJ2-7
d_gene: TRBD2
abundance: -
v_gene: TRBV27
CDR3aa: CASSPRTSRGHEQYF
CDR3nt: TGTGCCAGCAGTCCTAGGACTAGCCGCGGGCACGAGCAGTACTTC

len: 15
j_gene: TRBJ2-5
d_gene: TRBD2
abundance: many
v_gene: TRBV5-1
CDR3aa: CASSGIGRGQETQYF
CDR3nt: TGCGCCAGCAGCGGGATCGGGAGGGGCCAAGAGACCCAGTACTTC